The clone carrying this TCR beta chain was counted only a few times. The CDR3 spans 12 residues. Germline CDR1 SNHLY, CDR2 FYNNEI. The V end was cut by 6 bases, the J end by 2 bases, with 7 bases between. This record comes from a study of blood T cell repertoires in COVID-19. Study details: Acute-phase and convalescent COVID-19 samples originated in the United States, Italy and Spain. PBMCs, B-cell-depleted T cells, or T cells provided the cDNA or gDNA that made up the material.

The assay was immunoSEQ multiplex PCR, and TCRdb's table has in-frame clones only and misses some. The data contain about 200,000 clones, 80% to 85% of them singletons. Enrollees, roughly 18 to 90 years old, lived in approximately 25 US areas. Donors were grouped by their self-reported clinical history. Sample: PBMCs or T cells enriched from blood (not recorded which). The rearrangement links TRBV2 to TRBJ1-1; no reliable D call. The TCR comes from a man between 40 and 49 years old who had recovered from COVID-19. In DNA form, the CDR3 reads TGTGCCAGCAGAGGAGCCAACACTGAAGCTTTCTTT. This encodes CASRGANTEAFF. Using reference TRBV2 and TRBJ1-1 for the parts outside the CDR3, the full variable domain is EPEVTQTPSHQVTQMGQEVILRCVPISNHLYFYWYRQILGQKVEFLVSFYNNEISEKSEIFDDQFSVERPDGSNFTLKIRSTKLEDSAMYFCASRGANTEAFFGQGTRLTVV.